This TCR beta chain was recorded in a study of T-cell reconstitution after alpha-beta-depleted transplantation in children. A few counts support this clonotype. The TCRbeta library incorporated unique molecular identifiers. One entry per CDR3 protein results from TCRdb running MiXCR on the PCR reads. This table holds a few hundred thousand distinct CDR3 sequences, about 9.5% found once. The CDR3 length is 14 residues. V lost 7 bases, J lost 7 bases, and 10 bases stayed unmatched. Germline V lookup: CDR1 MNHNS, CDR2 SASEGT. Sequencing was performed on PBMCs from the stem cell graft donor, taken from the stem cell graft. The sequence derives from a human donor who donated a stem cell graft to a child with acute lymphoblastic leukemia. The V gene is TRBV6-1, the J gene TRBJ2-7; 10 nucleotides match TRBD1. The CDR3 here is CASTTGGIPWEQYF. The CDR3 DNA is TGTGCCAGCACGACAGGGGGCATCCCTTGGGAGCAGTACTTC.